The 22 T cell receptor beta chains given below trace back to one sample, sequenced in a study of T cells in Graves' hyperthyroidism and ophthalmopathy. Using RNA transcripts as the source, TCR beta CDR3 regions were amplified. Carried out on the TCR CDR3, a first-round RT-PCR used the HTBI primer set. TCRdb called the multiplex PCR reads again in MiXCR, with one record for every CDR3 protein. This table holds around 600,000 distinct CDR3 sequences, approximately 15% found once. Input material: blood. The receptors derive from a woman aged 25 to 39 with Graves' hyperthyroidism.

The chain carries TRBV3-1 and TRBJ2-2; the match to TRBD1 covers 11 bases. V dropped 5 bases and J dropped 4; count of bases not matched to a gene: 6. The CDR3 has 16 residues. CDR1 is LGHDT, CDR2 YNNKEL, per germline (reference sequence). The CDR3 nucleotides are TGTGCCAGCAGCAACACCGGGACAGGGGGCACCGGGGAGCTGTTTTTT. Its protein is CASSNTGTGGTGELFF.

Comments on this clonotype: A junction end diverges from the germline sequence, so it may reflect a read error. The V gene is TRBV12-3 or TRBV12-4, the J gene TRBJ1-4; 7 nucleotides match TRBD1. This CDR3 spans 15 amino acids. CDR3 DNA sequence: TGTGCCAGCAGGTTAGCGGGAGGGGGCCACGGAAAACTGTTTTTT. Translated: CASRLAGGGHGKLFF.

As concerns this clonotype: Possible read error: a much larger clone is one base away. This chain connects TRBV7-9 to TRBJ2-1; 9 bases match TRBD2. The CDR3 runs 17 residues. The V gene end was trimmed by 5 bases and the J gene end by 3 bases; junction bases not matched to a gene: 11. Germline-derived CDR1 and CDR2 are SEHNR and FQNEAQ (reference sequence). CDR3 sequence: CASSSISGSGFYNEQFF. CDR3 in DNA: TGTGCCAGCAGCAGCATTAGCGGGAGTGGATTCTACAATGAGCAGTTCTTC.

This clonotype was counted at least ten times. The chain links TRBV10-2 to TRBJ2-1, with D perhaps TRBD1 (6 bases). Trimming pared 1 base from V and 5 bases from J, leaving 12 bases between. The CDR3 runs to 15 residues. Germline V lookup: CDR1 WSHSY, CDR2 SAAADI. This CDR3 reads CASSELGTLDNEQFF. As DNA, the CDR3 is TGCGCCAGCAGTGAGTTAGGGACACTAGACAATGAGCAGTTCTTC.

The gene calls are TRBV7-2 and TRBJ2-3; 9 bases are a match to TRBD2. Per the germline V gene, CDR1 is SGHTA and CDR2 is FQGNSA. V trimming: 1 base; J trimming: 4 bases; junction bases outside the gene matches: 12. This CDR3 has 18 residues. CDR3 sequence: CASSLVRREGPRSDTQYF. CDR3 coding DNA: TGTGCCAGCAGCTTAGTGCGGCGGGAGGGCCCCCGCTCAGATACGCAGTATTTT.

This chain joins TRBV20-1 and TRBJ2-7; D may be TRBD1 or TRBD2 (5 bases each). V lost 0 bases and J 5 bases, leaving 20 bases between the germline ends. CDR1 and CDR2 from the germline V gene are DFQATT and SNEGSKA (reference sequence). The CDR3 spans 16 residues. The CDR3 sequence is CSARDWDARTGHEQYF. The CDR3 nucleotides are TGCAGTGCTAGAGATTGGGACGCACGAACCGGACACGAGCAGTACTTC.

This clonotype was counted many times. J is TRBJ1-1 and V is TRBV11-3; no firm D call. CDR3 length: 13 amino acids. The V gene's germline CDR1 is SGHNT and CDR2 YENEEA. V lost 6 bases, J lost 2 bases, and 10 bases lay in between. The CDR3 protein is CASSYRGNTEAFF. CDR3 nucleotides: TGTGCCAGCAGTTATCGGGGAAACACTGAAGCTTTCTTT.

Many counts were recorded for this clonotype. This rearrangement joins TRBV20-1 to TRBJ2-3; TRBD1 or TRBD2 may be the D gene (6 bases each). This CDR3 contains 18 residues. From germline, CDR1 is DFQATT and CDR2 SNEGSKA (reference sequence). The V end was cut by 1 base, the J end by 5 bases, with 25 bases between. The CDR3 DNA is TGCAGTGCTAGAGTTTTCCTATCGCGCACGGGGGCGGGAGATACGCAGTATTTT. Residues: CSARVFLSRTGAGDTQYF.

This clonotype was counted many times. The chain employs TRBV11-2 and TRBJ2-7, with 7 bases matching TRBD2. V was pared by 1 base and J by 4 bases, with 4 bases of the junction left unmatched. The length of the CDR3 is 14 residues. Germline V gives CDR1 SGHAT, CDR2 FQNNGV. For the CDR3, the DNA is TGTGCCAGCAGCTTAGGGGCGGGAGCGTACGAGCAGTACTTC. Amino acid sequence: CASSLGAGAYEQYF.

Ten or more counts support this clonotype. This chain links TRBV27 with TRBJ2-5; D remains ambiguous. The germline V gene has CDR1 MNHEY and CDR2 SMNVEV (reference sequence). Between the trimmed V and J ends, which lost 7 bases and 0 bases, there was a span of 3 bases. The CDR3 is made up of 11 amino acids. Here the CDR3 DNA reads TGTGCCAGCACCCACCAAGAGACCCAGTACTTC. It encodes CASTHQETQYF.

This clonotype has ten or more counts. The gene calls are TRBV28 and TRBJ2-4; a weak D match, TRBD1 (6 bases). This CDR3 has 16 residues. Germline-derived CDR1 and CDR2 are MDHEN and SYDVKM. V dropped 0 bases and J dropped 0 bases, with 9 bases sitting between them. CDR3 coding DNA: TGTGCCAGCAGTTTATGGGGGGACACAGCCAAAAACATTCAGTACTTC. This gives the protein CASSLWGDTAKNIQYF.

The chain uses TRBV27 and TRBJ1-3; D unclear. CDR1 and CDR2 from the germline V gene are MNHEY and SMNVEV (reference sequence). This CDR3 contains 15 residues. Trimming took off 3 bases at V and 1 base at J, with 10 bases between the two ends. CDR3 region: CASSFGPDSGNTIYF. The CDR3 coding sequence is TGTGCCAGCAGTTTTGGGCCAGATTCTGGAAACACCATATATTTT.

This clonotype was counted at least ten times. A junction boundary mismatches the germline segment, possibly from a read error. This chain uses TRBV27 with TRBJ2-7, with D perhaps TRBD1 (6 bases). Germline CDR1 and CDR2: MNHEY and SMNVEV (reference sequence). This CDR3 has 14 amino acids. CDR3 sequence: CASSLTGSSYEQYF. The CDR3 DNA follows: TGCGCCAGCAGCCTTACAGGGAGCTCCTACGAGCAGTACTTC.

This clonotype was detected ten times or more. The V call is TRBV7-2, the J call TRBJ2-3; the match to TRBD2 covers 7 bases. Losses at the gene ends were 2 bases for V and 8 bases for J; bases not matched to a gene: 7. The V gene's germline CDR1 is SGHTA and CDR2 FQGNSA. The CDR3 is made up of 14 amino acids. In DNA, the CDR3 is TGTGCCAGCAGCTTACAGACTAGCTCGGGTACGCAGTATTTT. Translation: CASSLQTSSGTQYF.

Details on this clonotype: Since a much larger clone is just one base distant, this may be a read error. The chain is built from TRBV20-1 and TRBJ2-1; 8 positions agree with TRBD2. The better agreement between TRBJ2-7 and the DNA end casts doubt on the J call. This CDR3 contains 16 residues. CDR1 DFQATT and CDR2 SNEGSKA come from the germline V gene (reference sequence). The CDR3, as DNA: TGCAGTGCTAGAGATGTGAGCGGGAGCTCCTACAATGAGCAGTACTTC. It translates to CSARDVSGSSYNEQYF.

This clonotype was picked up many times. The V gene is TRBV5-1, the J gene TRBJ1-2; tentatively, D is TRBD1 (5 bases). The V gene lost 4 bases and the J gene lost 2 bases, with 18 bases spanning the gap. The V gene's germline CDR1 is SGHRS and CDR2 YFSETQ. The CDR3 contains 16 residues. The CDR3 nucleotides read TGCGCCAGCAGCCGAGATCCGGACAATTTGAACTATGGCTACACCTTC. It is translated as CASSRDPDNLNYGYTF.

This clonotype appeared many times. The chain combines TRBV10-3 with TRBJ2-1; 9 bases align to TRBD2. The J segment lost 6 bases and the V segment lost 5 bases, leaving 5 bases of the junction unmatched. Per the germline V gene, CDR1 is ENHRY and CDR2 is SYGVKD. This CDR3 has 14 amino acids. The CDR3 region has the DNA TGTGCCATCAGTTTAGCGGGAGAGGTCAATGAGCAGTTCTTC. Translating it yields CAISLAGEVNEQFF.

A few counts support this clonotype. V and J are TRBV2 and TRBJ1-5; a weak D match, TRBD1 (5 bases). Per the germline V gene, CDR1 is SNHLY and CDR2 is FYNNEI. V dropped 7 bases and J dropped 10 bases, with 20 bases sitting between them. The CDR3 sequence is 14 residues long. In DNA, the CDR3 is TGTGCCAGCAACCTCCTGGGTTTCGGGGGACCCCAGCATTTT. This encodes CASNLLGFGGPQHF.

CDR3 region: CASSPYSDPQNTQYF. In DNA form, the CDR3 reads TGTGCCAGCTCACCCTATTCGGACCCACAAAATACGCAGTATTTT. The chain couples TRBV18 to TRBJ2-3; D is undetermined. V was cut by 3 bases and J by 7 bases, with 17 bases left in between. CDR1 and CDR2 from the germline V gene are KGHSH and LQKENI. CDR3 size: 15 residues.

This clonotype was found many times. The V and J genes are TRBV20-1 and TRBJ2-7, with D perhaps matching TRBD2 (7 bases). V shed 1 base and J shed 1 base, with 14 bases lying between them. Germline V lookup: CDR1 DFQATT, CDR2 SNEGSKA (reference sequence). This CDR3 has 15 residues. For the CDR3, the DNA is TGCAGTGCTAGAGTAGGGGGAGGGTTATCCTACGAGCAGTACTTC. Its protein product is CSARVGGGLSYEQYF.

With respect to this clonotype: A read error may explain this, as a much larger clone is one base away. The final CDR3 position lacks the conserved phenylalanine or tryptophan, pointing to a likely read error. The J gene is TRBJ2-7, the V gene TRBV6-1; D may be TRBD2 (6 bases). Trimming stripped 6 bases from V and 4 bases from J, with 22 bases between. The CDR3 runs 16 residues. CDR1 is MNHNS and CDR2 is SASEGT in the germline V gene. The DNA for the CDR3 is TGTGCCAGCAGCCCCAGTGCGCAGGGAGGTCAATACGAGCAGTACTCC. Its translation: CASSPSAQGGQYEQYS.

This clonotype was seen a handful of times. The V gene is TRBV20-1, the J gene TRBJ2-6, with 7 bases aligning to TRBD1. Trimming removed 6 bases from V and 1 base from J; junction bases left unmatched: 6. This CDR3 is 15 amino acids long. Germline CDR1 and CDR2: DFQATT and SNEGSKA (reference sequence). CDR3 coding DNA: TGCAGTGCCACCGGGACAGCTTCTGGGGCCAACGTCCTGACTTTC. It is translated as CSATGTASGANVLTF.